What follows are 23 T cell receptor beta chains derived from one specimen sequenced in a study of blood T cell repertoires in COVID-19. The protocol was immunoSEQ multiplex PCR, while the TCRdb copy is restricted to in-frame clones and leaves out a portion. The repertoire consists of 180,000 or so clones, with roughly 73% occurring once and the leading ten covering approximately 3%. What was sequenced was peripheral blood. The receptors come from an elderly woman with active or convalescent COVID-19.

The rearrangement joins TRBV9 to TRBJ1-5; D is possibly TRBD1 (5 bases). The ends were cut back, 4 bases at V and 4 bases at J, with 15 bases in the middle. The CDR3 loop spans 15 amino acids. The germline CDR1 and CDR2 sequences are SGDLS and YYNGEE. The CDR3 protein is CASSPTTVLNQPQHF. The CDR3 nucleotides are TGTGCCAGCAGCCCGACGACAGTCCTTAATCAGCCCCAGCATTTT.

This clone showed up just a few times. CDR3 amino acids: CSVEDRGNIQYF. The CDR3 DNA reads as TGCAGCGTTGAGGACAGAGGAAACATTCAGTACTTC. The genes are TRBV29-1 and TRBJ2-4, with D possibly matching TRBD1 (6 bases). Germline-derived CDR1 and CDR2 are SQVTM and ANQGSEA. V was pared by 3 bases and J by 6 bases, with 9 bases between. The CDR3 extends over 12 amino acids.

DNA for the CDR3: TGTGCCAGCAAGGGAGGGGGGGCCTACAATGAGCAGTTCTTC. Its protein is CASKGGGAYNEQFF. The rearrangement joins TRBV28 to TRBJ2-1; weak D call: TRBD2 (7 bases). Germline CDR1 and CDR2: MDHEN and SYDVKM. This CDR3 contains 14 residues. Trimming left V 7 bases short and J 2 bases short, with 12 bases between. The full variable domain, in which reference TRBV28 and TRBJ2-1 provide the parts outside the CDR3, is DVKVTQSSRYLVKRTGEKVFLECVQDMDHENMFWYRQDPGLGLRLIYFSYDVKMKEKGDIPEGYSVSREKKERFSLILESASTNQTSMYLCASKGGGAYNEQFFGPGTRLTVL.

J is TRBJ2-4 and V is TRBV4-3; 10 bases match TRBD2. This CDR3 contains 19 residues. J gave up 1 base and V 4 bases, and 13 bases lay outside the gene matches. Germline CDR1 LGHNA, CDR2 YSLEER. CDR3 sequence: CASSPGGASGGKAKNIQYF. CDR3 bases: TGCGCCAGCAGCCCCGGGGGGGCTAGCGGGGGTAAGGCCAAAAACATTCAGTACTTC.

The chain carries TRBV6-5 and TRBJ1-1, with D possibly being TRBD1 (6 bases). Germline loops: CDR1 MNHEY, CDR2 SVGAGI. The CDR3 contains 13 residues. V shed 6 bases and J shed 5 bases, with 13 bases lying between them. The CDR3 DNA is TGTGCCAGCAGAGCAGGGGATTGGACTGAAGCTTTCTTT. Protein sequence: CASRAGDWTEAFF.

Here the CDR3 reads CASSQRWQGEQQYF. The DNA for the CDR3 is TGTGCCAGCAGCCAGCGGTGGCAGGGTGAACAGCAGTACTTC. J is TRBJ2-7 and V is TRBV14; maybe TRBD1 (5 bases). Germline-derived CDR1 and CDR2 are SGHDN and FVKESK. V was cut by 3 bases and J by 8 bases, with 17 bases left in between. This CDR3 has 14 residues.

V is TRBV18 and J is TRBJ1-1; D unresolved. The CDR3 contains 14 residues. The V end was cut by 6 bases, the J end by 4 bases, with 15 bases between. CDR1 is KGHSH, CDR2 LQKENI, per germline. Here the CDR3 DNA reads TGTGCCAGCTCCCCGGCGGGATTGAGCACTGAAGCTTTCTTT. The encoded protein is CASSPAGLSTEAFF.

This clone was observed a single time. This chain joins TRBV9 and TRBJ2-1; D is undetermined. The V end was cut by 0 bases, the J end by 7 bases, with 5 bases between. The CDR3 runs 12 residues. Germline values: CDR1 SGDLS, CDR2 YYNGEE. The CDR3 reads CASSVVTNEQFF. CDR3 nucleotide sequence: TGTGCCAGCAGCGTAGTTACTAATGAGCAGTTCTTC.

In DNA, the CDR3 is TGTGCCAGCAGCTTGCCGGGACAGGGGGGATACACCGGGGAGCTGTTTTTT. Amino acid sequence: CASSLPGQGGYTGELFF. J is TRBJ2-2 and V is TRBV5-4, with 11 bases that match TRBD1. The CDR3 loop spans 17 amino acids. Germline assignment: CDR1 SGHNT and CDR2 YYREEE (reference sequence). With V trimmed by 1 base and J by 3 bases, 5 bases remained unmatched.

V is TRBV4-2 and J is TRBJ2-3; 15 nucleotides line up with TRBD2. The trim removed 0 bases at V and 10 bases at J, leaving 11 bases unmatched. The CDR3 extends over 18 amino acids. Germline V gives CDR1 LGHNA, CDR2 YNFKEQ. This chain's CDR3 is CASSQERRTSGGALAQYF. In nucleotides, the CDR3 is TGTGCCAGCAGCCAAGAACGGAGGACTAGCGGGGGGGCTCTGGCGCAGTATTTT.

The gene calls are TRBV18 and TRBJ1-1; TRBD1 agrees at 8 bases. Per the germline V gene, CDR1 is KGHSH and CDR2 is LQKENI. The CDR3 covers 15 residues. J gave up 4 bases and V 0 bases, and 4 bases lay outside the gene matches. CDR3 nucleotides: TGTGCCAGCTCACCACCACAGGGGGTGGCCACTGAAGCTTTCTTT. Residues: CASSPPQGVATEAFF. The full variable domain, in which reference TRBV18 and TRBJ1-1 provide the parts outside the CDR3, is NAGVMQNPRHLVRRRGQEARLRCSPMKGHSHVYWYRQLPEEGLKFMVYLQKENIIDESGMPKERFSAEFPKEGPSILRIQQVVRGDSAAYFCASSPPQGVATEAFFGQGTRLTVV.

V gene TRBV2 combines with J gene TRBJ2-1; maybe TRBD1 (5 bases). CDR1 and CDR2 from the germline V gene are SNHLY and FYNNEI. CDR3 length equals 15 residues. The V end was cut by 7 bases, the J end by 6 bases, with 19 bases between. CDR3 coding DNA: TGTGCCAGCAAGAAGGGGAATGTTCGGGCCAATGAGCAGTTCTTC. Amino acids: CASKKGNVRANEQFF.

The chain links TRBV5-1 to TRBJ2-1, with 8 nucleotides matching TRBD1. CDR1 is SGHRS and CDR2 is YFSETQ in the germline V gene. The CDR3 has 12 amino acids. V trimming: 4 bases; J trimming: 11 bases; junction bases outside the gene matches: 5. CDR3 sequence: CASSKGQGQQFF. Written as DNA, the CDR3 is TGCGCCAGCAGCAAAGGACAGGGCCAGCAGTTCTTC. Looking up the rest from reference TRBV5-1 and TRBJ2-1 gives the full variable domain: KAGVTQTPRYLIKTRGQQVTLSCSPISGHRSVSWYQQTPGQGLQFLFEYFSETQRNKGNFPGRFSGRQFSNSRSEMNVSTLELGDSALYLCASSKGQGQQFFGPGTRLTVL.

This chain uses TRBV5-1 with TRBJ1-2; a weak D match, TRBD1 (6 bases). V was cut by 0 bases and J by 7 bases, with 13 bases left in between. In germline, CDR1 is SGHRS, CDR2 YFSETQ. The CDR3 spans 14 residues. The CDR3 region has the DNA TGCGCCAGCAGCTTGGGGGACATCGGAGCTGGCTACACCTTC. Amino acid sequence: CASSLGDIGAGYTF.

This clone was detected only once. The rearrangement uses TRBV11-2 and TRBJ2-3, with a weak D call TRBD1 (6 bases). Germline CDR1 SGHAT, CDR2 FQNNGV. V lost 4 bases and J 3 bases, leaving 17 bases between the germline ends. The CDR3 totals 16 residues. The CDR3 DNA reads TGTGCCAGCAGCTCTGAGGGGCAGGGGATGACAGATACGCAGTATTTT. Translated, it gives CASSSEGQGMTDTQYF.

The J gene is TRBJ2-6, the V gene TRBV6-5; D not resolved. The germline CDR1 and CDR2 sequences are MNHEY and SVGAGI. The CDR3 contains 16 residues. V lost 0 bases and J lost 0, with 6 bases in between. The DNA of the CDR3 is TGTGCCAGCAGTTACTCGGCCCTCTCTGGGGCCAACGTCCTGACTTTC. Protein product: CASSYSALSGANVLTF.

V is TRBV7-2 and J is TRBJ2-7; D is possibly TRBD1 (5 bases). Trimming took 3 bases from V and 7 from J, leaving 13 bases between them. CDR1 is SGHTA, CDR2 FQGNSA, per germline. The CDR3 covers 13 residues. The CDR3 region is CASSFGLGREQYF. The CDR3 nucleotides read TGTGCCAGCAGCTTTGGCTTGGGGCGGGAGCAGTACTTC.

J is TRBJ2-7 and V is TRBV6-2 or TRBV6-3; D might be TRBD1 (5 bases). CDR1 is MNHEY, CDR2 SVGEGT, per germline. This CDR3 comprises 20 residues. The V end lost 0 bases, the J end lost 3 bases, and 27 bases lay between the germline ends. CDR3 protein: CASSYSISSALGAAYYEQYF. The CDR3 nucleotides read TGTGCCAGCAGTTACTCGATAAGCTCCGCTCTAGGGGCAGCTTACTACGAGCAGTACTTC.

The CDR3 DNA sequence: TGTGCCAGCAGCTCCAGGGCCCCAGATACGCAGTATTTT. It yields the protein CASSSRAPDTQYF. The chain carries TRBV5-4 and TRBJ2-3; a possible D gene is TRBD1 (5 bases). This CDR3 region has 13 residues. Germline assignment: CDR1 SGHNT and CDR2 YYREEE (reference sequence). V lost 3 bases and J lost 4, with 9 bases in between.

The chain recombines TRBV2 with TRBJ2-1, with 8 bases lining up with TRBD1. Germline-derived CDR1 and CDR2 are SNHLY and FYNNEI. The V segment lost 6 bases and the J segment 2 bases; nucleotides outside the gene matches: 6. The CDR3 runs to 15 residues. CDR3 in DNA: TGTGCCAGCAGGGGGGACAGGACAACCTACAATGAGCAGTTCTTC. It encodes CASRGDRTTYNEQFF.

The chain carries TRBV15 and TRBJ1-5; D is undetermined. Germline-derived CDR1 and CDR2 are LNHNV and YYDKDF (reference sequence). This CDR3 comprises 16 residues. Trimming took off 0 bases at V and 4 bases at J, with 13 bases between the two ends. This chain's CDR3 is CATSRDSSGGNQPQHF. The CDR3 bases are TGTGCCACCAGCAGAGATTCTTCGGGAGGTAATCAGCCCCAGCATTTT.

The V gene is TRBV1, the J gene TRBJ2-1; the table assigns TRBD2, which was not confirmed against the DNA. TRBV1 is deemed a pseudogene. The CDR3 sequence is 17 residues long. The CDR3 region has the DNA TGCACCAGCAGCCAATTACCAGCGGGGGGGGCTTGGGATGAGCAGTTCTTC. Amino acids: CTSSQLPAGGAWDEQFF.

The chain is built from TRBV28 and TRBJ2-7, with TRBD1 matching over 7 bases. J gave up 6 bases and V 6 bases, and 11 bases lay outside the gene matches. The CDR3 length is 14 residues. CDR1 MDHEN and CDR2 SYDVKM come from the germline V gene. This chain's CDR3 is CASRDGTAAFEQYF. The CDR3 nucleotides read TGTGCCAGCAGAGACGGGACAGCGGCCTTCGAGCAGTACTTC.